This T cell receptor beta chain derives from a study of metastatic and nonmetastatic thyroid tumors. On the study more broadly: Malignant and benign thyroid patients had repertoires compared in peripheral blood and tumor or nodule tissue. Study-level findings and limits: When malignant thyroid tumors were compared with benign nodules, TCR beta diversity was reportedly significantly higher in the malignant tumors. This held in both blood and tumor samples.

Trimming cost V 0 bases and J 2 bases; bases outside gene matches: 5. This CDR3 has 15 residues. CDR1 and CDR2 from the germline V gene are DFQATT and SNEGSKA (reference sequence). Patients underwent thyroid surgery, and none had received any treatment before it. About this clone itself: No antigen is known for it.

Authors' methods: What underpinned the distant-metastasis classifier for papillary thyroid cancer was the set of CDR3 differences across clinicopathological groups. Via MiXCR, TCRdb re-called the PCR reads. The V and J calls were not made by the authors but by TCRdb's processing. The table includes around 20,000 clones, about 27% detected once. The receptor's source is a female donor with papillary thyroid cancer or a benign thyroid nodule (not recorded which). Some clones in this sample may be carry-over from other donors' samples. The sequencing sample was made of tumor tissue. The J gene is TRBJ2-7, the V gene TRBV20-1; 9 nucleotides align to TRBD2. The CDR3 DNA reads TGCAGTGCTAGAGATCAGTCTAGCGGGGCCTACGAGCAGTACTTC. The encoded protein is CSARDQSSGAYEQYF.